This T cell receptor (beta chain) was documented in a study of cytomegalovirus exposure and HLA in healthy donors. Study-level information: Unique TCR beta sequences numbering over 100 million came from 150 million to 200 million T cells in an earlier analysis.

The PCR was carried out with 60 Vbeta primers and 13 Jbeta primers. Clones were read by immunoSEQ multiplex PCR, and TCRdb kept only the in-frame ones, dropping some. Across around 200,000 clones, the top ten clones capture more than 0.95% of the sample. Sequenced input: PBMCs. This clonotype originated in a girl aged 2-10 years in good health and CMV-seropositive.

The CDR3 DNA reads as TGTGCCAGCAGTACCCGGCCCCGACAGGGCCCCACCCTTCCTAACTATGGCTACACCTTC. It is translated as CASSTRPRQGPTLPNYGYTF. V and J are TRBV13 and TRBJ1-2, with TRBD1 matching 7 bases. V trimming: 6 bases; J trimming: 0 bases; junction bases outside the gene matches: 22. Germline-derived CDR1 and CDR2 are PRHDT and FYEKMQ (reference sequence). CDR3 length equals 20 residues.